The 23 T cell receptor beta chains reported below all come from one sample, sequenced in a study of radiotherapy plus CTLA-4 blockade in lung cancer. TCRdb's copy holds only in-frame clones and misses some; the assay was immunoSEQ multiplex PCR. Here the sample spans about 97,000 clones, under 85% being singletons. Sample: peripheral blood, taken from a patient treated with radiotherapy plus ipilimumab. The receptors shown here come from a human donor with non-small cell lung cancer who had a partial response to radiotherapy plus ipilimumab. Some clones in this sample may be carry-over from other donors' samples.

This chain links TRBV28 with TRBJ2-7, with 12 nucleotides matching TRBD2. Germline lookup yields CDR1 MDHEN and CDR2 SYDVKM. The junction had 12 bases not matched to a gene; V was cut back by 5 bases and J by 7 bases. The CDR3 is 16 amino acids. The CDR3 protein is CASSGSSGGAVREQYF. CDR3 DNA: TGTGCCAGCAGTGGTTCTAGCGGGGGGGCCGTCAGGGAGCAGTACTTC.

This clone was seen a single time. The rearrangement joins TRBV5-8 to TRBJ1-2; 9 bases line up with TRBD1. Germline values: CDR1 SGHTS, CDR2 YDEGEE. The V and J ends lost 0 bases and 3 bases, in that order; junction bases with no gene match: 6. The CDR3 length is 16 residues. The CDR3 protein is CASSLALGQGDYGYTF. DNA of the CDR3: TGTGCCAGCAGCTTGGCCTTGGGACAGGGAGACTATGGCTACACCTTC.

This clone was observed once. The chain combines TRBV5-1 with TRBJ2-5; 9 positions match TRBD1. Germline CDR1 and CDR2: SGHRS and YFSETQ. This CDR3 has 15 amino acids. The V gene end was trimmed by 4 bases and the J gene end by 7 bases; junction bases not matched to a gene: 11. This CDR3 is CASSQNPGQGTTQYF. DNA of the CDR3: TGCGCCAGCAGCCAAAATCCGGGACAGGGAACGACCCAGTACTTC. Filled out from reference TRBV5-1 and TRBJ2-5, the complete variable domain reads KAGVTQTPRYLIKTRGQQVTLSCSPISGHRSVSWYQQTPGQGLQFLFEYFSETQRNKGNFPGRFSGRQFSNSRSEMNVSTLELGDSALYLCASSQNPGQGTTQYFGPGTRLLVL.

In this sample, this clone turned up a few times. This sequence joins TRBV4-2 and TRBJ2-7; possibly TRBD2 for D (5 bases). With 4 bases removed from V and 3 bases from J, the gap between germline ends came to 16 bases. Looked up from germline, CDR1 is LGHNA and CDR2 is YNFKEQ. There are 15 residues in the CDR3. CDR3 region: CASSPLGGSYYEQYF. CDR3 nucleotides: TGTGCCAGCAGCCCCCTGGGCGGGTCCTACTACGAGCAGTACTTC.

The chain employs TRBV6-5 and TRBJ1-1; 8 nucleotides line up with TRBD1. With V trimmed by 0 bases and J by 8 bases, 2 bases remained unmatched. The CDR3 length is 13 residues. The germline gives CDR1 MNHEY, CDR2 SVGAGI. Written as DNA, the CDR3 is TGTGCCAGCAGTTACTCGGGACAGGTCGAAGCTTTCTTT. Amino acid sequence: CASSYSGQVEAFF.

This clone was detected a few times. This sequence joins TRBV5-1 and TRBJ2-7, with 8 bases aligning to TRBD1. The CDR3 extends over 14 amino acids. Germline V gene sequence: CDR1 SGHRS, CDR2 YFSETQ. The J segment lost 2 bases and the V segment lost 3 bases, leaving 4 bases of the junction unmatched. The CDR3 here is CASSSLQGAYEQYF. The CDR3 DNA reads TGCGCCAGCAGCTCCTTACAGGGGGCCTACGAGCAGTACTTC.

Here the CDR3 reads CASSGGRGGLEPQHF. CDR3 sequence (DNA): TGTGCCAGCAGTGGGGGACGGGGGGGTCTGGAGCCCCAGCATTTT. The chain is built from TRBV25-1 and TRBJ1-5; a weak D match, TRBD1 (5 bases). Germline V gene sequence: CDR1 MGHDK, CDR2 SYGVNS. V lost 4 bases, J lost 8 bases, and 18 bases lay in between. There are 15 residues in the CDR3.

The DNA for the CDR3 is TGTGCCAGCAGCTTGCGTTTTGGGGAGGCCGACACCGGGGAGCTGTTTTTT. Its protein is CASSLRFGEADTGELFF. V gene TRBV5-6 combines with J gene TRBJ2-2, with a tentative D call TRBD2 (6 bases). The CDR3 contains 17 residues. The germline V and J ends were trimmed by 1 base and 3 bases, with 16 bases remaining between them. Germline values: CDR1 SGHDT, CDR2 YYEEEE.

The V gene is TRBV6-1, the J gene TRBJ2-5; 7 bases match TRBD1. CDR1 and CDR2 from the germline V gene are MNHNS and SASEGT. V dropped 7 bases and J dropped 4; count of bases not matched to a gene: 9. CDR3 size: 14 residues. The CDR3 bases are TGTGCCAGCATCCCAGGGGCAGGGGGAGAGACCCAGTACTTC. Its protein is CASIPGAGGETQYF.

The CDR3 protein is CASSLSGSGETQYF. CDR3 nucleotides: TGTGCCAGCAGCCTTAGCGGGAGTGGAGAGACCCAGTACTTC. The chain couples TRBV7-7 to TRBJ2-5; 9 bases are a match to TRBD2. CDR3 size: 14 residues. The V gene end was trimmed by 5 bases and the J gene end by 4 bases; junction bases not matched to a gene: 5. CDR1 is SSHAT and CDR2 is FNYEAQ in the germline V gene (reference sequence).

The table lists this clone with many counts. The V gene is TRBV7-6, the J gene TRBJ2-1; the D gene is possibly TRBD2 (5 bases). V was shortened by 5 bases and J by 10 bases, with 15 bases between the two germline ends. The CDR3 has 13 residues. In germline, CDR1 is SGHVS, CDR2 FNYEAQ. The chain's CDR3 is CASSPTGSKEQFF. CDR3 in DNA: TGTGCCAGCAGCCCAACGGGATCGAAGGAGCAGTTCTTC.

This rearrangement joins TRBV5-1 to TRBJ1-1, with D perhaps matching TRBD1 (6 bases). Per the germline V gene, CDR1 is SGHRS and CDR2 is YFSETQ. The CDR3 is made up of 15 amino acids. V was trimmed by 0 bases and J by 4 bases, leaving 13 bases between them. The DNA of the CDR3 is TGCGCCAGCAGCTTGGAGGGGGGGGCGGTCACTGAAGCTTTCTTT. Translation: CASSLEGGAVTEAFF. Using reference TRBV5-1 and TRBJ1-1 for the parts outside the CDR3, the full variable domain is KAGVTQTPRYLIKTRGQQVTLSCSPISGHRSVSWYQQTPGQGLQFLFEYFSETQRNKGNFPGRFSGRQFSNSRSEMNVSTLELGDSALYLCASSLEGGAVTEAFFGQGTRLTVV.

CDR3: CASRSWRDTDTQYF. DNA of the CDR3: TGTGCCAGCAGGAGTTGGCGGGACACAGATACGCAGTATTTT. This chain connects TRBV2 to TRBJ2-3; a possible D gene is TRBD2 (6 bases). The ends were cut back, 6 bases at V and 2 bases at J, with 12 bases in the middle. This CDR3 contains 14 residues. The V gene's germline CDR1 is SNHLY and CDR2 FYNNEI.

This chain links TRBV28 with TRBJ1-2, with D possibly being TRBD1 (5 bases). Trimming took off 6 bases at V and 3 bases at J, with 17 bases between the two ends. CDR3 length: 15 amino acids. The germline CDR1 and CDR2 sequences are MDHEN and SYDVKM. For the CDR3, the DNA is TGTGCCAGCAGCTCCCCCCAGGGAGGGGACTATGGCTACACCTTC. It specifies CASSSPQGGDYGYTF.

This chain connects TRBV5-1 to TRBJ1-1, with D possibly being TRBD1 (5 bases). Trimming cost V 0 bases and J 10 bases, with 19 bases left between them. CDR3 size: 15 residues. The germline V gene encodes CDR1 SGHRS and CDR2 YFSETQ. The CDR3 loop reads CASSLGIQVTQGAFF. For the CDR3, the DNA is TGCGCCAGCAGCTTGGGGATACAGGTTACCCAGGGAGCTTTCTTT.

The rearrangement uses TRBV18 and TRBJ2-3; 7 bases map to TRBD2. The V and J ends lost 3 bases and 2 bases, in that order; junction bases with no gene match: 2. This CDR3 region has 14 residues. The germline CDR1 and CDR2 sequences are KGHSH and LQKENI. The CDR3 region is CASSPSGVTDTQYF. The CDR3 DNA follows: TGTGCCAGCTCACCGAGCGGGGTCACAGATACGCAGTATTTT.

V is TRBV4-3 and J is TRBJ2-3; 15 bases are a match to TRBD2. After removal of 0 bases from V and 6 bases from J, the junction contained 4 bases not matched to a gene. Per germline, CDR1 LGHNA and CDR2 YSLEER. The CDR3 totals 17 residues. The DNA for the CDR3 is TGCGCCAGCAGCCAAGATGGGACTAGCGGGGGGCTGGATACGCAGTATTTT. It encodes CASSQDGTSGGLDTQYF.

This clone occurred a few times. The rearrangement uses TRBV28 and TRBJ2-1; 9 nucleotides match TRBD2. CDR1 MDHEN and CDR2 SYDVKM come from the germline V gene. The CDR3 covers 16 residues. With V trimmed by 7 bases and J by 4 bases, 11 bases remained unmatched. The CDR3 here is CASTRSLAGKYNEQFF. As DNA, the CDR3 is TGTGCCAGCACCCGAAGCCTAGCGGGAAAATACAATGAGCAGTTCTTC.

The chain employs TRBV29-1 and TRBJ1-2; weak D call: TRBD1 (5 bases). Germline values: CDR1 SQVTM, CDR2 ANQGSEA. The CDR3 covers 14 residues. Trimming shortened V by 3 bases and J by 8 bases, and 19 bases separated the two germline ends. Here the CDR3 DNA reads TGCAGCGTTGATCAGGGATCGGTTGTCCGAGGCTACACCTTC. It yields the protein CSVDQGSVVRGYTF.

This rearrangement joins TRBV18 to TRBJ2-2; 9 nucleotides align to TRBD2. Germline loops: CDR1 KGHSH, CDR2 LQKENI. After removal of 1 base from V and 5 bases from J, the junction contained 5 bases not matched to a gene. CDR3 size: 16 residues. The CDR3 spells CASSPLAGVSTGELFF. In nucleotides, the CDR3 is TGTGCCAGCTCACCACTAGCGGGGGTTTCGACCGGGGAGCTGTTTTTT.

The V gene is TRBV5-1, the J gene TRBJ2-1; D is perhaps TRBD2 (5 bases). Trimming shortened V by 4 bases and J by 12 bases, and 17 bases separated the two germline ends. There are 13 residues in the CDR3. CDR1 SGHRS and CDR2 YFSETQ come from the germline V gene. The CDR3 region has the DNA TGCGCCAGCAGCACCGGGAACCTCGAGGGGCAGTTCTTC. It yields the protein CASSTGNLEGQFF.

The chain uses TRBV7-9 and TRBJ2-5, with a tentative D call TRBD2 (5 bases). The germline V gene encodes CDR1 SEHNR and CDR2 FQNEAQ (reference sequence). The ends were cut back, 5 bases at V and 2 bases at J, with 15 bases in the middle. The length of the CDR3 is 15 residues. CDR3 amino acids: CASSLLGMAQETQYF. DNA of the CDR3: TGTGCCAGCAGCCTTCTCGGGATGGCTCAAGAGACCCAGTACTTC.

The chain uses TRBV6-1 and TRBJ2-7, with 11 positions matching TRBD1. Trimming removed 4 bases from V and 6 bases from J; junction bases left unmatched: 5. CDR1 and CDR2 (germline): MNHNS, SASEGT. CDR3 length: 14 amino acids. Here the CDR3 DNA reads TGTGCCAGCAGTGTGTCGGGGACAGGGGGCGAGCAGTACTTC. Its protein is CASSVSGTGGEQYF.